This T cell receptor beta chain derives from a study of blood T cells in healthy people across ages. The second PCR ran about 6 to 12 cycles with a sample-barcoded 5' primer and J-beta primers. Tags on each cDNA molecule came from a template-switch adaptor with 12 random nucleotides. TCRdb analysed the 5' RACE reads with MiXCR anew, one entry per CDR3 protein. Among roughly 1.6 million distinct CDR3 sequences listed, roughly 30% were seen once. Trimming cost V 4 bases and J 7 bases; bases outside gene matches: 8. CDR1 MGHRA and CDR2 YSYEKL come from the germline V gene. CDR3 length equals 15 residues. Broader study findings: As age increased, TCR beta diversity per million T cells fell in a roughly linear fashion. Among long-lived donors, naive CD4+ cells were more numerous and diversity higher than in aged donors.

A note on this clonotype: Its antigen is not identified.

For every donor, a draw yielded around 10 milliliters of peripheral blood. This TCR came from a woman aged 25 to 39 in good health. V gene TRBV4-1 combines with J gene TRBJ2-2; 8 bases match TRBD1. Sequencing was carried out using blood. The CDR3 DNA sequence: TGCGCCAGCAGCCGGACAGGGAAGAGAGACGGGGAGCTGTTTTTT. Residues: CASSRTGKRDGELFF.